The 16 T cell receptor beta chains in this list originate from one sample, sequenced in a study of vaccination effects on CD4 cells after COVID-19 (dated by TCRdb to between 2021 and 2022). In the ViraFEST assay, PBMC were stimulated with viral peptide pools, and TCR sequencing was then used to find antigen-specific CD4+ T cell clonotypes based on their expansion. After around ten days of culture, CD4+ T cells were isolated with the EasySep CD4+ T cell isolation kit. No cognate antigen is known for these TCRs. Library prep was done by the immunoSEQ multiplex PCR assay. Sourced from immuneACCESS, this table was stored by TCRdb with only in-frame sequences that have V and J called. A share of the clones is absent; for the studies checked, an unresolved V gene accounts for under half, and the remainder has no known explanation. The sample table holds approximately 54,000 clones, of which 75% to 90% were seen once. The ten largest clones capture approximately 2.4% of the sample.

Material: CD4+ T cells from PBMCs cultured with HCoV-229E spike peptides, obtained before COVID-19 vaccination. The cell subset or site label corresponds to: HCoV-229E spike overlapping peptide pool stimulation. The receptors originated from a human donor who received a COVID-19 vaccine.

The gene calls are TRBV9 and TRBJ2-7; D gene ambiguous. CDR1 and CDR2 from the germline V gene are SGDLS and YYNGEE. This CDR3 is 13 amino acids long. V gave up 4 bases and J gave up 6 bases, with 14 bases separating them. The CDR3 coding sequence is TGTGCCAGCAGCCCCCCCCCTACCCGCGAGCAGTACGTC. Translated: CASSPPPTREQYV.

The CDR3 is CASSEFQRGALGRETQYF. The CDR3 coding sequence is TGTGCCAGCAGTGAATTCCAGCGGGGGGCCCTCGGCCGAGAGACCCAGTACTTC. The V call is TRBV6-1, the J call TRBJ2-5; 9 bases agree with TRBD2. From germline, CDR1 is MNHNS and CDR2 SASEGT. There are 18 residues in the CDR3. V lost 2 bases to trimming and J lost 4 bases; unmatched junction nucleotides: 14.

The chain recombines TRBV18 with TRBJ1-4; D is undetermined. Trimming removed 1 base from V and 0 bases from J, with 9 bases in between. The CDR3 loop spans 16 amino acids. Germline CDR1 and CDR2: KGHSH and LQKENI. The CDR3 here is CASSPLTAATNEKLFF. In nucleotides, the CDR3 is TGTGCCAGCTCACCACTAACAGCGGCAACTAATGAAAAACTGTTTTTT. Drawing the rest from reference TRBV18 and TRBJ1-4, the complete variable domain is NAGVMQNPRHLVRRRGQEARLRCSPMKGHSHVYWYRQLPEEGLKFMVYLQKENIIDESGMPKERFSAEFPKEGPSILRIQQVVRGDSAAYFCASSPLTAATNEKLFFGSGTQLSVL.

The CDR3 bases are TGTGCCAGCAGTGTTAGCGGGGGTCTAGATACGCAGTATTTT. Translated: CASSVSGGLDTQYF. This rearrangement joins TRBV2 to TRBJ2-3; 9 bases align to TRBD2. The CDR3 has 14 residues. Germline V gene data show CDR1 as SNHLY and CDR2 as FYNNEI. With V trimmed by 4 bases and J by 5 bases, 4 bases remained unmatched.

This clone has more than one count but fewer than ten. The rearrangement links TRBV10-2 to TRBJ2-3, with TRBD2 matching over 15 bases. J was trimmed by 4 bases and V by 6 bases; bases with no gene match: 11. This CDR3 is built from 18 residues. Germline CDR1 reads WSHSY; CDR2 reads SAAADI. The CDR3 coding sequence is TGCGCCAGCAGAGGACTAGCGGGGGGGCTTATGGGGTCAGATACGCAGTATTTT. The encoded protein is CASRGLAGGLMGSDTQYF.

The rearrangement uses TRBV4-1 and TRBJ2-2; tentatively, D is TRBD2 (6 bases). With 0 bases removed from V and 9 bases from J, the gap between germline ends came to 11 bases. This CDR3 comprises 14 residues. Germline loops: CDR1 MGHRA, CDR2 YSYEKL. The CDR3 region is CASSQEGTGRELFF. CDR3 coding DNA: TGCGCCAGCAGCCAAGAAGGGACTGGCAGGGAGCTGTTTTTT.

The genes are TRBV7-2 and TRBJ2-1; no clear D gene. The CDR3 totals 15 residues. Trimming removed 0 bases at V and 0 bases at J, with 6 bases between. CDR1 SGHTA and CDR2 FQGNSA come from the germline V gene. CDR3 bases: TGTGCCAGCAGCTTAGCGGCTAGCTCCTACAATGAGCAGTTCTTC. Its protein is CASSLAASSYNEQFF.

The chain links TRBV12-3 or TRBV12-4 to TRBJ1-1; D is possibly TRBD1 (5 bases). V lost 6 bases and J 3 bases, leaving 8 bases between the germline ends. CDR3 length equals 12 residues. CDR3 in amino acids: CASRGGYTEAFF. The CDR3 bases are TGTGCCAGCAGGGGGGGGTACACTGAAGCTTTCTTT.

This clone was picked up a small number of times. V gene TRBV6-2 or TRBV6-3 combines with J gene TRBJ2-2; TRBD1 is a possible D gene (5 bases). Trimming left V 6 bases short and J 10 bases short, with 18 bases between. The CDR3 totals 14 residues. The germline CDR1 and CDR2 sequences are MNHEY and SVGEGT. The CDR3 here is CASSDETAISELFF. The CDR3 region has the DNA TGTGCCAGCAGCGACGAGACAGCAATCTCGGAGCTGTTTTTT.

This chain links TRBV28 with TRBJ1-1; weak D call: TRBD1 (6 bases). In germline, CDR1 is MDHEN, CDR2 SYDVKM. This CDR3 has 12 amino acids. V lost 6 bases and J lost 5, with 10 bases in between. CDR3 bases: TGTGCCAGCAGACAGGGTTGGACTGAAGCTTTCTTT. This gives the protein CASRQGWTEAFF. The variable domain in full, completed from reference TRBV28 and TRBJ1-1, reads DVKVTQSSRYLVKRTGEKVFLECVQDMDHENMFWYRQDPGLGLRLIYFSYDVKMKEKGDIPEGYSVSREKKERFSLILESASTNQTSMYLCASRQGWTEAFFGQGTRLTVV.

The chain carries TRBV5-6 and TRBJ2-5; 9 bases are a match to TRBD1. The CDR3 is 14 residues long. The V gene's germline CDR1 is SGHDT and CDR2 YYEEEE. Losses at the gene ends were 4 bases for V and 4 bases for J; bases not matched to a gene: 5. The CDR3 coding sequence is TGTGCCAGCAGCCCCCTACAGGGGGCAGAGACCCAGTACTTC. This encodes CASSPLQGAETQYF. Full variable domain (remainder filled in from reference TRBV5-6 and TRBJ2-5): DAGVTQSPTHLIKTRGQQVTLRCSPKSGHDTVSWYQQALGQGPQFIFQYYEEEERQRGNFPDRFSGHQFPNYSSELNVNALLLGDSALYLCASSPLQGAETQYFGPGTRLLVL.

The chain links TRBV4-3 to TRBJ1-2; a weak D match, TRBD1 (5 bases). Germline CDR1 and CDR2: LGHNA and YSLEER. The CDR3 sequence is 14 residues long. Trimming removed 4 bases at V and 6 bases at J, with 15 bases between. CDR3 sequence (DNA): TGCGCCAGCAGCCGTTTGGTCAGGGAGCATGGCTACACCTTC. Protein product: CASSRLVREHGYTF.

The genes are TRBV6-5 and TRBJ2-7, with D uncertain. The germline V gene has CDR1 MNHEY and CDR2 SVGAGI. Trimming removed 0 bases at V and 6 bases at J, with 12 bases between. CDR3 size: 14 residues. In DNA form, the CDR3 reads TGTGCCAGCAGTTACTCGATCCCTGGGTTCGAGCAGTACGTC. Translated, it gives CASSYSIPGFEQYV.

The chain joins TRBV5-1 to TRBJ2-3; the match to TRBD1 covers 7 bases. In germline, CDR1 is SGHRS, CDR2 YFSETQ. CDR3 length: 14 amino acids. Germline trimming cut 3 bases from V and 4 bases from J; bases unmatched to any gene: 5. CDR3 loop: CASSSGTDSDTQYF. CDR3 nucleotides: TGCGCCAGCAGCTCCGGGACAGATTCAGATACGCAGTATTTT.

V gene TRBV6-5 combines with J gene TRBJ2-3; no firm D call. CDR1 MNHEY and CDR2 SVGAGI come from the germline V gene. V shed 2 bases and J shed 2 bases, with 11 bases lying between them. The CDR3 loop spans 15 amino acids. The CDR3 sequence is CASSYQSDNTDTQYF. For the CDR3, the DNA is TGTGCCAGCAGTTACCAGAGCGACAACACAGATACGCAGTATTTT.

This chain uses TRBV18 with TRBJ2-3; TRBD1 matches at 9 bases. V lost 3 bases, J lost 3 bases, and 7 bases stayed unmatched. Germline loops: CDR1 KGHSH, CDR2 LQKENI. CDR3 length: 16 residues. The CDR3 nucleotides are TGTGCCAGCTCACCCCTAGGGACAGGGACGACAGATACGCAGTATTTT. This translates into CASSPLGTGTTDTQYF. The variable domain in full, completed from reference TRBV18 and TRBJ2-3, reads NAGVMQNPRHLVRRRGQEARLRCSPMKGHSHVYWYRQLPEEGLKFMVYLQKENIIDESGMPKERFSAEFPKEGPSILRIQQVVRGDSAAYFCASSPLGTGTTDTQYFGPGTRLTVL.